This TCR beta chain was observed in a study of blood T cell repertoires in COVID-19. Background on the study: The samples span acute and convalescent COVID-19 from the United States, Italy and Spain.

This CDR3 has 15 amino acids. Germline trimming cut 2 bases from V and 6 bases from J; bases unmatched to any gene: 7. The germline CDR1 and CDR2 sequences are SNHLY and FYNNEI. The assay was immunoSEQ multiplex PCR, and TCRdb's table has in-frame clones only and misses some. The sample has about 300,000 clones; approximately 90% are singletons. This sequence originates from a woman between 45 and 65 years old with COVID-19, enrolled during active disease. Sample: peripheral blood. The rearrangement links TRBV2 to TRBJ2-1; the match to TRBD2 covers 7 bases. CDR3 protein: CASSEWTRRGNEQFF. In DNA, the CDR3 is TGTGCCAGCAGTGAATGGACTAGGAGGGGCAATGAGCAGTTCTTC.